This entry is about one T cell receptor beta chain. This sample is drawn from a study of CD8+ T cells in alopecia areata. Sequencing used cDNA as its template, made by extracting RNA and reverse transcribing it. Method: immunoSEQ multiplex PCR; TCRdb's copy keeps in-frame clones and lacks some. The sample has around 120,000 clones, 53% seen once; the top ten hold 0.46%. This CDR3 spans 15 amino acids. The germline gives CDR1 MNHNS, CDR2 SASEGT. Losses at the gene ends were 5 bases for V and 3 bases for J; bases not matched to a gene: 4. Regarding treatment: oral pan-JAK inhibitor, 5-10 mg twice daily. The rearrangement uses TRBV6-1 and TRBJ2-7; 13 bases line up with TRBD2. The sample consisted of CD4+ T cells sorted from blood, taken at week 4, from a patient treated with tofacitinib. The sequence derives from a human donor with alopecia areata. CDR3 amino acids: CASSRGTSGDYEQYF. The CDR3 nucleotides are TGTGCCAGCAGTAGAGGGACTAGCGGGGACTACGAGCAGTACTTC.